This TCR beta chain is drawn from a study of metastatic and nonmetastatic thyroid tumors. At the level of the study: Thyroid patients, malignant and benign, had repertoires compared across blood and tumor or nodule tissue.

No patient had received any treatment before thyroid surgery. V dropped 0 bases and J dropped 9 bases, with 11 bases sitting between them. The V gene's germline CDR1 is MNHEY and CDR2 SVGAGI. The CDR3 runs 13 residues. MiXCR reprocessed the PCR reads for TCRdb. Of 50,000 or so clones listed, less than 25% are singletons. This sequence originates from a male donor with papillary thyroid cancer or a benign thyroid nodule (not recorded which). Some clones in this sample may be carry-over from other donors' samples. Specimen: blood. V usage is TRBV6-5 and J usage is TRBJ2-5, with D uncertain. Here the CDR3 DNA reads TGTGCCAGCAGTTACTCGCAGAATAGGGCCCAGTACTTC. It specifies CASSYSQNRAQYF.